This T cell receptor beta chain is from a study of OX40 agonist ivuxolimab in advanced cancers. The CDR3 contains 11 residues. V lost 8 bases to trimming and J lost 1 base, with 4 bases between them. Germline loops: CDR1 SEHNR, CDR2 FQNEAQ (reference sequence). This clone was seen a handful of times. This table comes from immunoSEQ multiplex PCR, and its TCRdb copy is limited to in-frame clones, with some not included. Of 7,000 to 9,500 clones listed, approximately 84% are singletons. Sequencing used CD4+ or CD8+ T cells sorted from blood, obtained in a trial of the OX40 agonist ivuxolimab. The receptor was isolated from an adult with an advanced solid tumor such as melanoma, head and neck, liver or kidney cancer. The chain employs TRBV7-9 and TRBJ2-3; no clear D gene. CDR3 protein: CASRGTDTQYF. Here the CDR3 DNA reads TGTGCCAGCCGGGGCACAGATACGCAGTATTTT.